This record covers a single T cell receptor beta chain. Different DNA sequences within this sample yield the same CDR3. The V gene lost 0 bases and the J gene lost 0 bases, with 13 bases spanning the gap. This CDR3 is built from 16 residues. Germline values: CDR1 SGHRS, CDR2 YFSETQ. This record belongs to a study of shared clonotypes between healthy human individuals. Clones were read by immunoSEQ multiplex PCR, and TCRdb kept only the in-frame ones, dropping some. Of a few million clones detected, approximately 96% appear once; the ten largest clones hold over 0.1%. Sequenced sample: naive CD4+ T cells sorted from blood. The subset: CD45RA+ positively selected. The gene calls are TRBV5-1 and TRBJ2-7; no reliable D call. The TCR originated in a man aged 18 to 30 in good health. DNA of the CDR3: TGCGCCAGCAGCTTGGTGGGTGGACCATCCTCCTACGAGCAGTACTTC. This sequence encodes CASSLVGGPSSYEQYF.